This is a list of T cell receptor beta chains from one sample in a study of T cells in localized non-small cell lung cancer. Produced via immunoSEQ multiplex PCR; TCRdb's table is partial and in-frame only. This sample has about 6,400 clones; about 91% occur once, and the top ten carry 15% to 20%. The sequenced sample was peripheral blood, obtained before any cancer treatment. All receptors derive from a male donor at least 60 years old with stage I lung adenocarcinoma. CDR3s include the opening cysteine and the closing phenylalanine or tryptophan. The order of the fields is V gene, J gene, D gene, CDR3 DNA, CDR3 protein. D genes are given only for firm matches.

TRBV6-1	TRBJ2-5	TRBD2	TGTGCCAGCAGTTTCAGCGGGAGGGGAGGAGAGACCCAGTACTTC	CASSFSGRGGETQYF
TRBV2	TRBJ1-3	.	TGTGCCAGCAGGGAGGGCCCTGGAAACACCATATATTTT	CASREGPGNTIYF
TRBV18	TRBJ1-1	.	TGTGCCAGCTCACCGGGACAAACGAACACTGAAGCTTTCTTT	CASSPGQTNTEAFF
TRBV7-9	TRBJ2-5	.	TGTGCCAGCAGCTCAATGCAAGAGACCCAGTACTTC	CASSSMQETQYF
TRBV7-9	TRBJ2-5	.	TGTGCCAGCAGCTTACCCGGGGGAGTACGGGAGACCCAGTACTTC	CASSLPGGVRETQYF
TRBV19	TRBJ1-5	.	TGTGCCAGTAGTTGGGGCGGTTTTGATCAGCCCCAGCATTTT	CASSWGGFDQPQHF
TRBV7-3	TRBJ2-1	.	TGTGCCAGCAGCGTCGGACAGTTCAATGAGCAGTTCTTC	CASSVGQFNEQFF
TRBV7-5	TRBJ1-5	.	TGTGCCAGAAGCACCGGGACACGAGGCAATCAGCCCCAGCATTTT	CARSTGTRGNQPQHF
TRBV7-2	TRBJ1-5	.	TGTGCCAGCAGCTTAGATGGAGCGTGGGGGTATAGCAATCAGCCCCAGCATTTT	CASSLDGAWGYSNQPQHF
TRBV13	TRBJ2-7	TRBD2	TGTGCCAGCAGCCCCGAGCGGGAGGGGACTTTGGAGCAGTACTTC	CASSPEREGTLEQYF
TRBV5-1	TRBJ1-2	.	TGCGCCAGCAGCTTGGAGGTTTATCTACCAGCTAACTATGGCTACACCTTC	CASSLEVYLPANYGYTF
TRBV18	TRBJ1-5	.	TGTGCCAGCTCAACAGGTATTAGCAATCAGCCCCAGCATTTT	CASSTGISNQPQHF
TRBV29-1	TRBJ1-4	.	TGCAGCGTTGAAGGAGGCGGGGGGGAAAAACTGTTTTTT	CSVEGGGGEKLFF
TRBV19	TRBJ1-5	TRBD1	TGTGCCAGTGGACAGGCCGGTCAGCCCCAGCATTTT	CASGQAGQPQHF
TRBV5-1	TRBJ2-5	TRBD1	TGCGCCAGCAGCACCTGGACAGGCGTCCAAGAGACCCAGTACTTC	CASSTWTGVQETQYF
TRBV9	TRBJ2-3	TRBD2	TGTGCCAGCAGCGCCGGCGGCCGGGGACTAGCGGGGGATACGCAGTATTTT	CASSAGGRGLAGDTQYF
TRBV7-2	TRBJ2-6	TRBD1	TGTGCCAGCGCCACAGGGGTGCTCTCTGGGGCCAACGTCCTGACTTTC	CASATGVLSGANVLTF
TRBV29-1	TRBJ1-3	.	TGCAGCGCCTCCCAGGGGCCCAGCTCTGGAAACACCATATATTTT	CSASQGPSSGNTIYF
TRBV7-2	TRBJ2-2	.	TGTGCCAGCAGCTTAGGTGTTGGGGAGCTGTTTTTT	CASSLGVGELFF
TRBV6-5	TRBJ1-4	.	TGTGCCAGCAGTTACTCGAGAAGGGCCCGAGAAAAACTGTTTTTT	CASSYSRRAREKLFF
TRBV9	TRBJ2-5	TRBD2	TGTGCCAGCAGCGCCCTGGGACTAGCGGGAGACACCCAGTACTTC	CASSALGLAGDTQYF
TRBV25-1	TRBJ2-6	.	TGTGCCAGCAGTGTGGGGGCCAACGTCCTGACTTTC	CASSVGANVLTF
TRBV18	TRBJ1-5	.	TGTGCCAGCTCACCAAATGTATTAGAGGGGGGTCGACAGCCCCAGCATTTT	CASSPNVLEGGRQPQHF
TRBV7-8	TRBJ1-1	.	TGTGCCAGCAGCTTAGAAGGACTTAGAGCTTTCTTT	CASSLEGLRAFF
TRBV6-5	TRBJ1-2	TRBD1	TGTGCCAGCAGTTACGCGGGACAGGGAGCGAGCTATGGCTACACCTTC	CASSYAGQGASYGYTF
TRBV7-2	TRBJ2-1	.	TGTGCCAGCAGCCCTACTGTCAGGTACAATGAGCAGTTCTTC	CASSPTVRYNEQFF
TRBV6-5	TRBJ1-2	.	TGTGCCAGCAGCCGCTCGAGGCGGGGGGCGAATGGCTACACCTTC	CASSRSRRGANGYTF
TRBV4-1	TRBJ2-5	TRBD2	TGCGCCAGCAGCCAAGATCTAGCGGGGGGTCGGGAGACCCAGTACTTC	CASSQDLAGGRETQYF
TRBV6-5	TRBJ2-2	TRBD1	TGTGCCAGCAGTTCCGGGACAGGAGTAACCGGGGAGCTGTTTTTT	CASSSGTGVTGELFF
TRBV21-1	TRBJ2-3	.	TGTGCCAGCAGTAAGACGGGAGGAAACTCCACATATACGCAGTATTTT	CASSKTGGNSTYTQYF